This TCR beta chain was captured in a study of OX40 agonist ivuxolimab in advanced cancers. Background on the whole study: Ivuxolimab was a fully human IgG2 agonistic monoclonal antibody targeting the costimulatory receptor OX40 (CD134). Intravenous ivuxolimab was administered to patients every 2 weeks at six dose levels: 0.01, 0.1, 0.3, 1.5, 3 and 10 mg/kg. Of the approximately 50 dose-escalation patients, hepatocellular carcinoma was present in about 20, melanoma in approximately 15, renal cell carcinoma in 9 and head and neck cancer in 9. In the dose-escalation cohort, 75% to 85% of patients were male, and the mean age was around 60 years with a range of roughly 23 to 79. Prior anti-PD-1, anti-PD-L1 or anti-CTLA-4 therapy was permitted, and approximately 40% of dose-escalation patients had received checkpoint inhibitors. Partial responses were achieved by three dose-escalation patients, of whom one had hepatocellular carcinoma and two had cutaneous melanoma. The point of sequencing TCRbeta in the periphery was to test whether ivuxolimab changed TCR sequence diversity and drove clonal T-cell expansion. The paper reports the monotherapy dose-escalation portion (N = 52 patients) of the phase I ivuxolimab trial.

Genomic DNA was isolated from the sorted cells so that the TCRbeta CDR3 region could be sequenced. The immunoSEQ Assay was used for sequencing of TCRbeta CDR3 regions. TCRdb carries this immuneACCESS record with in-frame sequences only. Its versions omit some clonotypes, under half of them owing to an unresolved V gene in the studies checked, with the rest unexplained. In this sample the table shows tens of thousands of clones, around 93% of which occur a single time. Around 1.8% of the sample is in the top ten clones. Paper-wide results and their limitations: Clonal expansion of both CD4+ and CD8+ blood T cells was observed from baseline to week 6 at doses 0.1 to 3.0 mg/kg. Low levels of normalized T-cell clonal expansion were also seen in some nonresponding patients. On average, CD8+ T cells showed more expanded clones than CD4+ T cells after ivuxolimab. In the 0.1-3.0 mg/kg groups, partial responders were among the patients with the lowest normalized peripheral clonal expansion, particularly in CD8+ T cells. Which antigens the clonally expanded peripheral T cells were specific for was not determined.

As for this clone: The target of this receptor is not known. The sample holds no much larger clone one base away, and base qualities are not on file.

Reading from cysteine to phenylalanine, the CDR3 counts 15 amino acids. Of the read, only the CDR3 DNA is kept; its 45 bases are in frame from base 1. The germline ends are 13 bases apart after V is trimmed by 6 bases and J by 4 bases. According to the germline V gene, CDR1 reads SGHAT and CDR2 reads FQNNGV. Patients with a history of autoimmune disease or receiving systemic immunosuppression were excluded from the trial. Peripheral blood for TCR sequencing was collected from all dose cohorts at baseline, on cycle 4 day 1, and on cycle 7 day 1. The samples were taken from a phase I, first-in-human, multicenter, open-label dose-escalation trial of ivuxolimab. Adults with locally advanced or metastatic melanoma, renal cell carcinoma, hepatocellular carcinoma or head and neck squamous cell carcinoma were enrolled in the trial. Before TCR sequencing, CD4+ T cells and CD8+ T cells from peripheral blood were sorted into separate populations.

The sample in question was CD4+ or CD8+ T cells sorted from blood, obtained in a trial of the OX40 agonist ivuxolimab. This sequence was found in an adult with an advanced solid tumor such as melanoma, head and neck, liver or kidney cancer. The chain links TRBV11-2 with TRBJ2-6; a tentative D match to TRBD2 spans 5 bases. The bases are TGTGCCAGCAGTTTCTTCCGGGGAGGGGCCAACGTCCTGACTTTC. It encodes CASSFFRGGANVLTF.